A single sample gave rise to the 9 T cell receptor beta chains below, sequenced in a study of cytomegalovirus exposure and HLA in healthy donors. A multiplex PCR was run with 60 Vbeta primers and 13 Jbeta primers. Some clones are missing from TCRdb's copy, which holds only in-frame ones; the method was immunoSEQ multiplex PCR. The sample has about 190,000 clones; roughly 82% are singletons. The sequenced sample consisted of PBMCs. These receptors all come from a woman aged 50 to 65 in good health and CMV-seropositive.

The V call is TRBV11-2, the J call TRBJ2-1; tentative D call: TRBD2 (6 bases). CDR3 length: 14 amino acids. Trimming cost V 5 bases and J 3 bases, with 11 bases left between them. Germline values: CDR1 SGHAT, CDR2 FQNNGV. The CDR3 region has the DNA TGTGCCAGCAGCCCGGGACTCCGCTACAATGAGCAGTTCTTC. Translating gives CASSPGLRYNEQFF.

This chain links TRBV19 with TRBJ1-1; possible D gene TRBD1, 6 bases. Trimming stripped 4 bases from V and 0 bases from J, with 12 bases between. CDR1 and CDR2 from the germline V gene are LNHDA and SQIVND (reference sequence). There are 15 residues in the CDR3. This chain's CDR3 is CASSNRQVMNTEAFF. CDR3 DNA sequence: TGTGCCAGTAGTAACAGACAGGTGATGAACACTGAAGCTTTCTTT.

V and J are TRBV27 and TRBJ1-2; D perhaps matches TRBD1 (6 bases). There are 13 residues in the CDR3. In germline, CDR1 is MNHEY, CDR2 SMNVEV (reference sequence). V lost 5 bases and J 2 bases, leaving 9 bases between the germline ends. CDR3 sequence reads: CASSRQGNYGYTF. CDR3 nucleotide sequence: TGTGCCAGCAGTCGTCAGGGGAACTATGGCTACACCTTC.

This clone was seen a single time. The rearrangement joins TRBV5-1 to TRBJ2-1; tentatively, D is TRBD2 (6 bases). From germline, CDR1 is SGHRS and CDR2 YFSETQ. The V end lost 3 bases, the J end lost 2 bases, and 15 bases lay between the germline ends. CDR3 size: 16 residues. The CDR3 region is CASSWGGGGTYNEQFF. The CDR3 coding sequence is TGCGCCAGCAGCTGGGGTGGGGGAGGCACCTACAATGAGCAGTTCTTC.

This clone has just one count. The rearrangement links TRBV29-1 to TRBJ2-7, with a weak D call TRBD2 (7 bases). This CDR3 has 15 amino acids. The V and J ends lost 1 base and 2 bases respectively, with 15 bases between them. CDR1 and CDR2 (germline): SQVTM, ANQGSEA. The DNA of the CDR3 is TGCAGCGTTGAAGGAGTGGAGGGGGGGGCCTACGAGCAGTACTTC. It yields the protein CSVEGVEGGAYEQYF.

This rearrangement joins TRBV10-2 to TRBJ2-1; the D gene is possibly TRBD2 (5 bases). The CDR3 extends over 14 amino acids. From germline, CDR1 is WSHSY and CDR2 SAAADI. V was pared by 3 bases and J by 2 bases, with 8 bases between. The CDR3 DNA follows: TGCGCCAGCAGTGAAATCGGGACCTACAATGAGCAGTTCTTC. It encodes CASSEIGTYNEQFF.

The rearrangement joins TRBV11-3 to TRBJ2-2; the match to TRBD2 covers 9 bases. The CDR3 is 16 amino acids. Germline loops: CDR1 SGHNT, CDR2 YENEEA. V trimming: 1 base; J trimming: 5 bases; junction bases outside the gene matches: 5. CDR3 sequence: CASSLAVAGETGELFF. Here the CDR3 DNA reads TGTGCCAGCAGCTTAGCGGTAGCGGGGGAAACCGGGGAGCTGTTTTTT.

The rearrangement joins TRBV5-5 to TRBJ2-5, with 9 bases that match TRBD1. The CDR3 has 16 residues. Germline CDR1 is SGHKS and CDR2 is YYEKEE (reference sequence). V shed 4 bases and J 7 bases; nucleotides not matched to a gene: 14. CDR3 nucleotide sequence: TGTGCCAGCAGCAGCTCTGGTACAGGGGGCGTTGGGACCCAGTACTTC. Amino acids: CASSSSGTGGVGTQYF.

The chain employs TRBV28 and TRBJ1-2, with 7 bases lining up with TRBD1. This CDR3 comprises 14 residues. The germline V gene encodes CDR1 MDHEN and CDR2 SYDVKM. Trimming at V came to 2 bases and at J to 8 bases, leaving 8 bases not matched to a gene. CDR3 sequence: CASSLPGTDGGYTF. CDR3 coding DNA: TGTGCCAGCAGTTTACCGGGGACAGACGGAGGCTACACCTTC.